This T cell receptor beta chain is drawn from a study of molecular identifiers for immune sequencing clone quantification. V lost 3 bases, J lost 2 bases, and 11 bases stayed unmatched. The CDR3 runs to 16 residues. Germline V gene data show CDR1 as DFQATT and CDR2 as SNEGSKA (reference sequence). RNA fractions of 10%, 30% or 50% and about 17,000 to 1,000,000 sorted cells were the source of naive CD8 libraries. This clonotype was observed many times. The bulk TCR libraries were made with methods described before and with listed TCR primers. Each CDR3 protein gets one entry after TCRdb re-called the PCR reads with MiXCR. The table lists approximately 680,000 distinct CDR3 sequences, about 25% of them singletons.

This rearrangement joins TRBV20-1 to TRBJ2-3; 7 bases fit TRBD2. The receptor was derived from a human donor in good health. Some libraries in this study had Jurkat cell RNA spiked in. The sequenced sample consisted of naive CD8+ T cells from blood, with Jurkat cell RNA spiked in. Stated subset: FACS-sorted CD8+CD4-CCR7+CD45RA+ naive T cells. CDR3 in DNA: TGCAGTGCTAGCTGGGACTATCCATCGTACACAGATACGCAGTATTTT. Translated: CSASWDYPSYTDTQYF.